This passage covers 5 T cell receptor beta chains from one sample sequenced in a study of blood T cells in healthy people across ages. Primed by a sample-barcoded 5' primer and a J-beta primer mix, a second PCR proceeded for roughly 7 to 12 cycles. TCRdb called the 5' RACE reads again in MiXCR, with one record for every CDR3 protein. The repertoire consists of more than 800,000 distinct CDR3 sequences, with around 45% occurring once and the leading ten covering about 19%. The sample consisted of blood. The receptors here all came from an older woman in good health.

The chain links TRBV30 to TRBJ2-4; 7 nucleotides agree with TRBD1. With the DNA end fitting TRBJ2-7 better, the J assignment may be wrong. Germline values: CDR1 GTSNPN, CDR2 SVGIG (reference sequence). The CDR3 runs 14 residues. The CDR3 is CAWSVWTGAYEQYF. The CDR3 coding sequence is TGTGCCTGGAGTGTCTGGACAGGCGCCTACGAGCAGTACTTC.

The chain employs TRBV5-1 and TRBJ2-3; D unclear. Germline V gene lookup returns CDR1 SGHRS and CDR2 YFSETQ. The CDR3 runs to 15 residues. Trimming shortened V by 2 bases and J by 6 bases, and 16 bases separated the two germline ends. DNA of the CDR3: TGCGCCAGCAGCTTAATCCCATCCCGCCGGGATACGCAGTATTTT. The encoded protein is CASSLIPSRRDTQYF.

The CDR3 loop reads CASSQPTGGSAPLHF. The CDR3 nucleotides are TGTGCCAGCAGCCAACCGACAGGGGGCTCCGCACCCCTCCACTTT. The chain couples TRBV3-1 to TRBJ1-6, with 10 bases that match TRBD1. CDR1 LGHDT and CDR2 YNNKEL come from the germline V gene (reference sequence). CDR3 length: 15 amino acids. With V trimmed by 2 bases and J by 11 bases, 6 bases remained unmatched.

This sequence joins TRBV29-1 and TRBJ2-1; the D is unclear. The end of the DNA fits TRBJ2-7 better, so the J call may be wrong. The germline V gene has CDR1 SQVTM and CDR2 ANQGSEA. The length of the CDR3 is 12 residues. For the CDR3, the DNA is TGCAGCGTTGAGGGGTCCTACAATGAGCAGTACTTC. Encoded protein: CSVEGSYNEQYF.

This clonotype showed up just a few times. The CDR3: CASSYPTSGRVDYEQYF. The CDR3 DNA is TGTGCCAGCAGTTACCCGACTAGCGGGAGGGTTGACTACGAGCAGTACTTC. V and J are TRBV6-2 or TRBV6-3 and TRBJ2-7, with 14 bases that match TRBD2. CDR1 is MNHEY, CDR2 SVGEGT, per germline. V gave up 2 bases and J gave up 3 bases; unmatched junction bases: 6. This CDR3 is built from 17 residues.